Listed below are T cell receptor beta chains from one sample, sequenced in a study of tissue T cells after allogeneic stem cell transplantation. Libraries were prepared by immunoSEQ multiplex PCR; TCRdb keeps only in-frame clonotypes and omits some of them. The sample includes around 6,800 clones, over 70% of them seen just once. This specimen was skin, taken at autopsy. The receptors were gathered from a male patient at least 60 years old with steroid-refractory graft-versus-host disease after an allogeneic stem cell transplant. Some T cells may have come from the graft donor. CDR3s include the opening cysteine and the closing phenylalanine or tryptophan. Not every row has a clone size; where given, it reads once, few, many or a size class.

CDR3 protein: CASSLYDRATEAFF
clone size: -
V gene: TRBV5-5

CDR3 protein: CASSLNPAQPQHF
clone size: -
V gene: TRBV5-5

CDR3 protein: CASSVWGRWDTIYF
clone size: few
V gene: TRBV9

CDR3 protein: CASSENYPAAEQFF
clone size: -
V gene: TRBV10-1

CDR3 protein: CASSRMDTQYF
clone size: -
V gene: TRBV28

CDR3 protein: CASSVGYGLAEYEQYF
clone size: -
V gene: TRBV9

CDR3 protein: CASNEPGRRNTEAFF
clone size: -
V gene: TRBV19

CDR3 protein: CASSVTGTAKETQYF
clone size: -
V gene: TRBV19

CDR3 protein: CASSRPQGGGTEAFF
clone size: -
V gene: TRBV19

CDR3 protein: CATSEGRGVETQYF
clone size: few
V gene: TRBV15

CDR3 protein: CASSYGQGENSPLHF
clone size: -
V gene: TRBV6-2/TRBV6-3

CDR3 protein: CVWQQGLMNTEAFF
clone size: -
V gene: TRBV30

CDR3 protein: CASSYRAGNQPQHF
clone size: medium-sized
V gene: TRBV6-2/TRBV6-3

CDR3 protein: CASSEMTFSGTEAFF
clone size: -
V gene: TRBV10-1

CDR3 protein: CASQADLGEKLFF
clone size: large
V gene: TRBV5-1

CDR3 protein: CASRPYRGQETQYF
clone size: -
V gene: TRBV5-1

CDR3 protein: CASRMGQGWEQYF
clone size: -
V gene: TRBV6-5

CDR3 protein: CASSPPDRGETEAFF
clone size: -
V gene: TRBV18

CDR3 protein: CASSLSAVSYEQYF
clone size: -
V gene: TRBV27

CDR3 protein: CASSQEDYGYTF
clone size: few
V gene: TRBV4-1

CDR3 protein: CASGLVQGGGTDTQYF
clone size: -
V gene: TRBV12-5

CDR3 protein: CASSHRDSVEQFF
clone size: -
V gene: TRBV4-1

CDR3 protein: CASSLEAGGYSPLHF
clone size: -
V gene: TRBV11-2

CDR3 protein: CASSGTGGTDTQYF
clone size: medium-sized
V gene: TRBV28

CDR3 protein: CASSIGWGTEKTYEQYF
clone size: few
V gene: TRBV19

CDR3 protein: CASSHRASLGETQYF
clone size: few
V gene: TRBV3-1/TRBV3-2

CDR3 protein: CATSRDRNSGNTIYF
clone size: -
V gene: TRBV15

CDR3 protein: CASRGISGEHSRQYF
clone size: -
V gene: TRBV6-5

CDR3 protein: CASSLEGISSPLHF
clone size: medium-sized
V gene: TRBV7-9

CDR3 protein: CAWSVGGASYEQYF
clone size: -
V gene: TRBV30

CDR3 protein: CASSTGAGGELFF
clone size: -
V gene: TRBV2

CDR3 protein: CASRDRGPYEAFF
clone size: -
V gene: TRBV28

CDR3 protein: CASRRDLNNEQFF
clone size: -
V gene: TRBV7-2

CDR3 protein: CASSLSGVTEAFF
clone size: -
V gene: TRBV28

CDR3 protein: CASSLGNTGELFF
clone size: once
V gene: TRBV27

CDR3 protein: CASTTTLGSINQPQHF
clone size: -
V gene: TRBV28

CDR3 protein: CASSEYDTLNNNEQFF
clone size: -
V gene: TRBV2

CDR3 protein: CASSLCACVKGNYGYTF
clone size: once
V gene: TRBV28

CDR3 protein: CASSQWDVTTRNPLNTEAFF
clone size: -
V gene: TRBV3-1/TRBV3-2

CDR3 protein: CAWSGQGAIEQFF
clone size: medium-sized
V gene: TRBV30

CDR3 protein: CSGAGTGIGEQYF
clone size: -
V gene: TRBV29-1

CDR3 protein: CATSRDALRDEQYF
clone size: -
V gene: TRBV15

CDR3 protein: CASSLEVRKGQETQYF
clone size: once
V gene: TRBV28

CDR3 protein: CASSLWTGNTDTQYF
clone size: -
V gene: TRBV5-1

CDR3 protein: CATSGTSTDTQYF
clone size: few
V gene: TRBV19

CDR3 protein: CASSLAGATGSTDTQYF
clone size: -
V gene: TRBV5-8

CDR3 protein: CASSGGTEWHGYTF
clone size: -
V gene: TRBV5-1

CDR3 protein: CASSLGGTGSYGYTF
clone size: -
V gene: TRBV5-6

CDR3 protein: CASTIGHPEKLFF
clone size: few
V gene: TRBV12-3/TRBV12-4

CDR3 protein: CASSLGSRRETQYF
clone size: -
V gene: TRBV7-7

CDR3 protein: CASSPGQGRGDTQYF
clone size: -
V gene: TRBV5-1

CDR3 protein: CASSYSVGTTDTQYF
clone size: -
V gene: TRBV6-5